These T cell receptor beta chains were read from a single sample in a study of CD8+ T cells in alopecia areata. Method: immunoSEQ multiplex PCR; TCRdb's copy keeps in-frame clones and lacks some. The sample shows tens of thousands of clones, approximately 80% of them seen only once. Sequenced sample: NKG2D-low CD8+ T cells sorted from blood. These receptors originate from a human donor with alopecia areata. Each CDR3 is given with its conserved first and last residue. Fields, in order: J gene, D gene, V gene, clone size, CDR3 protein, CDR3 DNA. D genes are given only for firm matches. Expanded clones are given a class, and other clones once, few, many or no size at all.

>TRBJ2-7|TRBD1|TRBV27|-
CASRVTGGAGYEQYF
TGTGCCAGCAGAGTTACAGGGGGCGCGGGGTACGAGCAGTACTTC
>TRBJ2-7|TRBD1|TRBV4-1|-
CASSPRTGGDEQYF
TGCGCCAGCAGCCCTCGGACAGGGGGCGACGAGCAGTACTTC
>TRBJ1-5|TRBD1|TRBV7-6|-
CASSSDRTNQPQHF
TGTGCCAGCAGCTCGGACAGGACCAATCAGCCCCAGCATTTT
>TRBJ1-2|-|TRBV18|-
CASSPNRRETYGYTF
TGTGCCAGCTCACCGAACCGACGGGAGACCTATGGCTACACCTTC
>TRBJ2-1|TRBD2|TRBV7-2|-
CASSLGVLAGDYNEQFF
TGTGCCAGCAGCTTAGGGGTACTAGCGGGGGACTACAATGAGCAGTTCTTC
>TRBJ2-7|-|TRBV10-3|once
CAISVGGGYEQYF
TGTGCCATCAGTGTAGGAGGGGGCTACGAGCAGTACTTC
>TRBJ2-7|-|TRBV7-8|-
CASHQTTEQYF
TGTGCCAGCCATCAAACGACCGAGCAGTACTTC
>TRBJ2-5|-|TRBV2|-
CASSHWDQETQYF
TGTGCCAGCAGTCACTGGGACCAAGAGACCCAGTACTTC
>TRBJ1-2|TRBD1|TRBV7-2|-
CASRGQGDGYTF
TGTGCCAGCAGGGGACAGGGAGATGGCTACACCTTC
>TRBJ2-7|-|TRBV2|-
CASSAGRGMEQYF
TGTGCCAGCAGTGCGGGCCGTGGGATGGAGCAGTACTTC
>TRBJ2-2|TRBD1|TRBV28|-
CASSSGQVETGELFF
TGTGCCAGCAGTTCGGGACAGGTAGAAACCGGGGAGCTGTTTTTT
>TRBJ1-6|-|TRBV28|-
CASSLSGDSPLHF
TGTGCCAGCAGTTTATCCGGTGATTCACCCCTCCACTTT
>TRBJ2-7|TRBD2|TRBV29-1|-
CSVVPGTSGSYEQYF
TGCAGCGTTGTGCCCGGGACTAGCGGGAGCTACGAGCAGTACTTC
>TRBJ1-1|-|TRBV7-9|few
CAARGGGPEAFF
TGTGCCGCCCGGGGTGGGGGACCTGAAGCTTTCTTT
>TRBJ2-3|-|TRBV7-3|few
CASSLSSGDTQYF
TGTGCCAGCAGCTTAAGTTCCGGAGATACGCAGTATTTT
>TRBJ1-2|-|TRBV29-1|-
CSVESASTDGYTF
TGCAGCGTTGAATCTGCCTCGACGGATGGCTACACCTTC
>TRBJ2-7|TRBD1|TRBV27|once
CASNPAGTGVYEQYF
TGTGCCAGCAACCCGGCCGGGACAGGGGTGTACGAGCAGTACTTC
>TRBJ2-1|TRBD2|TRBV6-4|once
CASSLREATYNEQFF
TGTGCCAGCAGTTTACGGGAGGCCACCTACAATGAGCAGTTCTTC
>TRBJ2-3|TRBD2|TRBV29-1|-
CSVDGLARGPDTQYF
TGCAGCGTTGATGGACTAGCGCGCGGCCCGGATACGCAGTATTTT
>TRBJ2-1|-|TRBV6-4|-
CASSDARVNEQFF
TGTGCCAGCAGTGACGCCAGGGTTAATGAGCAGTTCTTC
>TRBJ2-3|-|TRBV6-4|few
CASSGGRSTDTQYF
TGTGCCAGCAGCGGGGGCCGAAGCACAGATACGCAGTATTTT
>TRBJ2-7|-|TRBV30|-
CAWEGHGVWGGEQYF
TGTGCCTGGGAGGGACACGGCGTTTGGGGCGGCGAGCAGTACTTC
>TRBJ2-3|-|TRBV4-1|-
CASSQDGRGTDTQYF
TGCGCCAGCAGCCAAGACGGCAGGGGTACAGATACGCAGTATTTT
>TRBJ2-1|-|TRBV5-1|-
CASSLVEDEQFF
TGCGCCAGCAGCTTGGTCGAAGATGAGCAGTTCTTC
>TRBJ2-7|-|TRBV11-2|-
CASSLGVSYEQYF
TGTGCCAGCAGCTTAGGGGTCTCCTACGAGCAGTACTTC
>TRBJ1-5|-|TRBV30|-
CAWSVWGDQPQHF
TGTGCCTGGAGTGTATGGGGGGATCAGCCCCAGCATTTT
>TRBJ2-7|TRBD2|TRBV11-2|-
CASSLAGELADREEQYF
TGTGCCAGCAGCTTGGCCGGGGAACTAGCGGACCGAGAGGAGCAGTACTTC